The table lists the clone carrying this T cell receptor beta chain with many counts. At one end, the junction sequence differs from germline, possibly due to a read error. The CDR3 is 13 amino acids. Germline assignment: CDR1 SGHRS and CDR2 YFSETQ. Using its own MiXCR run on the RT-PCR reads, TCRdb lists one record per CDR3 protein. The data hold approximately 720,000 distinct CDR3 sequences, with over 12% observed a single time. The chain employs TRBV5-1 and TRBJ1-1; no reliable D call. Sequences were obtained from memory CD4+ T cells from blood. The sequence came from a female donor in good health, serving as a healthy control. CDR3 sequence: CASSLVSNTEAFF. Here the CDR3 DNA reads TGTGCCAGCAGCCTTGTCTCGAACACTGAAGCTTTCTTT.